The clone carrying this T cell receptor beta chain was seen many times. Antigen specificity is unknown. Using RNA transcripts, the TCR beta CDR3 regions were amplified. HTBI primers were used in a first-round RT-PCR, which preceded a second-round multiplex PCR. MiXCR, applied by TCRdb to the multiplex PCR reads, yields one record per CDR3 protein. The table records hundreds of thousands of distinct CDR3 sequences, roughly two fifths of them present only once. The germline V and J ends were trimmed by 0 bases and 2 bases, with 9 bases remaining between them. There are 16 residues in the CDR3. Germline V lookup: CDR1 SGDLS, CDR2 YYNGEE. This entry is derived from a study of Graves' ophthalmopathy and Graves' hyperthyroidism. Overall study findings and caveats: Distinction of ophthalmopathy from stable hyperthyroidism by a 13-signature model reached 85% to 90% sensitivity and more than 65% specificity. It was with 70.59% sensitivity and around 72% specificity that the model predicted ophthalmopathy progression. Blood also carried most expanded thyroid clonotypes exceeding 0.001 frequency.

The specimen was peripheral blood. The TCR comes from an adult man with Graves' ophthalmopathy. V usage is TRBV9 and J usage is TRBJ1-6, with TRBD1 as a possible D gene (5 bases). The DNA for the CDR3 is TGTGCCAGCAGCGTAGAACAGGCAGCCTATAATTCACCCCTCCACTTT. Translating gives CASSVEQAAYNSPLHF.